This T cell receptor (beta chain) originates from a study of shared clonotypes between healthy human individuals. V lost 7 bases and J lost 1; bases outside the gene matches: 6. The CDR3 is made up of 16 amino acids. CDR1 and CDR2 from the germline V gene are SNHLY and FYNNEI. CD8 cells regarded as naive lacked CD45RO, were positively chosen for CCR7, and omitted terminally differentiated effector memory CD45RA+ cells. The DNA input per sorted-subset replicate PCR was 200 ng, corresponding to 25,000 to 30,000 T cell genomes. The repertoire was sequenced with immunoSEQ multiplex PCR; TCRdb's copy has only in-frame clones and lacks some. The sample yields around 1.9 million clones, about 93% seen once.

The rearrangement uses TRBV2 and TRBJ2-5, with 13 bases that match TRBD2. Source material: naive CD8+ T cells from PBMCs. This clonotype was sampled from a man younger than 35 in good health. Some clones in this sample may be carry-over from other donors' samples. The CDR3 here is CASILTSGRIQETQYF. The CDR3 DNA sequence: TGTGCCAGCATCTTGACTAGCGGGAGGATCCAAGAGACCCAGTACTTC.